Listed below are T cell receptor beta chains from one sample, sequenced in a study of T-cell reconstitution after alpha-beta-depleted transplantation in children. TCRdb itself ran the PCR reads through MiXCR, one entry per CDR3 protein. The sample contains around 200,000 distinct CDR3 sequences, approximately 8.4% of which appear only once. The source material was PBMCs, mostly from graft donor cells, sampled 360 days after TCRalphabeta/CD19-depleted stem cell transplant. The receptors here all came from a male patient between 2 and 15 years old who had a stem cell transplant for acute myeloid leukemia, so the T cells may come from the graft donor. CDR3s include the opening cysteine and the closing phenylalanine or tryptophan. D genes are given only for firm matches. Not every row has a clone size; where given, it reads once, few, many or a size class.

length	V	J	size	D	DNA	CDR3
14	TRBV4-3	TRBJ2-2	few	NA	TGCGCCAGCAGCCCGTCAGCGAACACCGGGGAGCTGTTTTTT	CASSPSANTGELFF
13	TRBV7-9	TRBJ2-5	many	NA	TGTGCCAGCAGCCAGGGACTGCAAGAGACCCAGTACTTC	CASSQGLQETQYF
15	TRBV27	TRBJ1-2	few	TRBD1	TGTGCCAGCAACCTCTGCAGGACAGGCTACTATGGCTACACCTTC	CASNLCRTGYYGYTF
13	TRBV28	TRBJ2-5	NA	NA	TGTGCCAGCAGTTTCGGCCGAAAGGAGACCCAGTACTTC	CASSFGRKETQYF
13	TRBV6-2/TRBV6-3	TRBJ2-7	few	NA	TGTGCCAGCAGTTCAGGAGGGACCTACGAGCAGTACTTC	CASSSGGTYEQYF
13	TRBV7-3	TRBJ2-7	few	NA	TGTGCCAGCAGCTTAAGGCCAGCGGGCGAGCAGTACTTC	CASSLRPAGEQYF
19	TRBV12-5	TRBJ2-2	NA	TRBD1	TGTGCTAGTGGTTTGGTACCAAAGTTAGGACAGGGGATCACCGGGGAGCTGTTTTTT	CASGLVPKLGQGITGELFF
13	TRBV5-1	TRBJ2-1	many	TRBD2	TGCGCCAGCAGCTTGGCCGTTGCCCGGGGGGAGTTCTTC	CASSLAVARGEFF
14	TRBV12-3/TRBV12-4	TRBJ2-3	many	NA	TGTGCCAGCAGTTTTGGGGGAAGGGGAGATACGCAGTATTTT	CASSFGGRGDTQYF
15	TRBV7-7	TRBJ2-5	NA	TRBD1	TGTGCTAGCAGCTTTGGGACAGGGGGCGAAGAGACCCAGTACTTC	CASSFGTGGEETQYF
13	TRBV19	TRBJ2-7	NA	NA	TGTGCCAGTAGTTCGCAATGGATAGGCGAGCAGTACTTC	CASSSQWIGEQYF
13	TRBV7-8	TRBJ2-5	many	NA	TGTGCCAGCAGCCATCAATGGGAAGAGACCCAGTACTTC	CASSHQWEETQYF
15	TRBV5-1	TRBJ1-2	few	TRBD1	TGCGCCAGCAGCTTGGACCCCAGGGGGCTCTATGGCTACACCTTC	CASSLDPRGLYGYTF
14	TRBV20-1	TRBJ1-3	few	NA	TGCAGTGCTTCCCGACGGAACTCTGGAAACACCATATATTTT	CSASRRNSGNTIYF
17	TRBV3-1	TRBJ2-1	few	NA	TGTGCCAGCAGCCAAGAGGGCCGGGCCCAGACCTACAATGAGCAGTTCTTC	CASSQEGRAQTYNEQFF
14	TRBV20-1	TRBJ1-2	few	NA	TGCAGTGCTAGAAACCCTGACAGGAACTATGGCTACACCTTC	CSARNPDRNYGYTF
17	TRBV18	TRBJ2-7	NA	TRBD2	TGTGCCAGCTCACTATACCCCGGGACTAGCGACTCCTACGAGCAGTACTTC	CASSLYPGTSDSYEQYF
14	TRBV10-3	TRBJ2-1	many	NA	TGTGCCATCAAGGAGACAGGAATTTACAATGAGCAGTTCTTC	CAIKETGIYNEQFF
11	TRBV20-1	TRBJ1-2	NA	NA	TGCAGTGGCCCGACAGTCTATGGCTACACCTTC	CSGPTVYGYTF
17	TRBV5-6	TRBJ1-5	NA	TRBD1	TGTGCCAGCAGCCACTGGACAGGGGAATATAGCAATCAGCCCCAGCATTTT	CASSHWTGEYSNQPQHF
18	TRBV10-3	TRBJ2-1	NA	NA	TGTGCCATCAGTGGGGGAGAAAACCGGGTCCTAGGAGGCCGGGAGCAGTTCTTC	CAISGGENRVLGGREQFF
17	TRBV21-1	TRBJ2-1	NA	NA	TGTGCCAGCAGCGGGCTGGGTAGGGGACGAAAGAACAATGAGCAGTTCTTC	CASSGLGRGRKNNEQFF
14	TRBV14	TRBJ2-2	many	NA	TGTGCCAGCAGCCAAGTACGGGCTACCGGGGAGCTGTTTTTT	CASSQVRATGELFF
14	TRBV9	TRBJ1-5	few	TRBD1	TGTGCCAGCAGTTCCGGACAGGGAGGACAGCCCCAGCATTTT	CASSSGQGGQPQHF
17	TRBV7-3	TRBJ2-1	NA	TRBD1	TGTGCCAGCAGCTTAAGCCTGACAGGGGCCCCCTACAATGAGCAGTTCTTC	CASSLSLTGAPYNEQFF
14	TRBV5-1	TRBJ2-2	many	TRBD1	TGCGCCAGCGACAGGGCACCTAACACCGGGGAGCTGTTTTTT	CASDRAPNTGELFF
13	TRBV7-2	TRBJ2-3	many	NA	TGTGCCAGCAGCTTAGGGGCAAGGGATACGCAGTATTTT	CASSLGARDTQYF
12	TRBV7-8	TRBJ1-2	NA	NA	TGTGCCAGCAGCTCCATCTACTATGGCTACACCTTC	CASSSIYYGYTF